The rows below give T cell receptor beta chains drawn from one sample of a study of T-cell memory formation after mild COVID-19. TCRdb recomputed calls from the 5' RACE reads with MiXCR, one row per CDR3 protein. The sample lists hundreds of thousands of distinct CDR3 sequences, approximately 19% occurring once. Sequencing was carried out using PBMCs or a T cell subset sorted from them (not recorded which). These receptors originate from an adult woman who had mild COVID-19 (a few samples of this study predate the infection). Cell type and time point are not known. The CDR3 runs from the conserved cysteine through the conserved F or W. D genes are given only for firm matches. The size field is filled for only some rows; it gives once, few, many or a size class.

>.|TRBJ1-1|TRBV6-2/TRBV6-3|few
TGTGCCAGCAGCTTAGGACAGAGGAACACTGAAGCTTTCTTT
CASSLGQRNTEAFF
>TRBD2|TRBJ2-1|TRBV24-1|.
TGTGCCACCAGGACTAGCGGGGAGGGAAATGAGCAGTTCTTC
CATRTSGEGNEQFF
>.|TRBJ2-5|TRBV29-1|few
TGCAGCGTCGGAGACAGGAAAGAGACCCAGTACTTC
CSVGDRKETQYF
>TRBD1|TRBJ1-1|TRBV5-5|.
TGTGCCAGCAGCCGGTCAGGGGACAGTGTCGCTGAAGCTTTCTTT
CASSRSGDSVAEAFF
>.|TRBJ1-1|TRBV3-1|few
TGTGCCAGCAGCCAAGGGGTTAGAAGTGGAGGACGGTGGGATACTGAAGCTTTCTTT
CASSQGVRSGGRWDTEAFF
>TRBD1|TRBJ1-2|TRBV20-1|.
TGCAGTGCGGGGGGACAGGGGGCCGGTGGCTACACCTTC
CSAGGQGAGGYTF
>.|TRBJ2-1|TRBV20-1|.
TGCAGTGCTTTGGGCACGGTGAGGAGATCCTACAATGAGCAGTTCTTC
CSALGTVRRSYNEQFF
>.|TRBJ2-1|TRBV12-3/TRBV12-4|.
TGTGCCAGCAGTTTAAGACCCTTTGCGGGCCAAGAGCAGTTCTTC
CASSLRPFAGQEQFF
>.|TRBJ2-1|TRBV4-1|.
TGCGCCAGCAGCCAAGTGCCAGGGATGAGGAATGAGCAGTTCTTC
CASSQVPGMRNEQFF
>TRBD2|TRBJ2-7|TRBV7-6|few
TGTGCCAGCAGCTCACGCCGATCAGCGGGAGGAACCGAGCAGTACTTC
CASSSRRSAGGTEQYF
>.|TRBJ1-1|TRBV7-7|few
TGTGCTAGCAGCTTAGACCAGGGCACTGAAGCTTTCTTT
CASSLDQGTEAFF
>.|TRBJ1-4|TRBV2|.
TGTGCCAGCAGTGAAGCTGGGGCAGATAATGAAAAACTGTTTTTT
CASSEAGADNEKLFF
>.|TRBJ2-5|TRBV6-5|few
TGTGCCAGCAGCCGGACAGTTGGGGAGACCCAGTACTTC
CASSRTVGETQYF
>.|TRBJ1-5|TRBV30|.
TGTGCCTGGAGTTGGGGGGATCAGCCCCAGCATTTT
CAWSWGDQPQHF
>.|TRBJ2-7|TRBV7-9|.
TGTGCCAGCAGCTCCTCCAGACAGGCCCCCCACGAGCAGTACTTC
CASSSSRQAPHEQYF
>.|TRBJ1-5|TRBV5-5|.
TGTGCCAGCAGCTTGGCCGAAGGTCAGCCCCAGCATTTT
CASSLAEGQPQHF
>TRBD1|TRBJ1-1|TRBV9|.
TGTGCCAGCAGCGGGGGACAGCCGAACACTGAAGCTTTCTTT
CASSGGQPNTEAFF
>TRBD2|TRBJ2-3|TRBV6-5|.
TGTGCCAGCAGGGGGGGATCTAGCGGCCCCTGGGGAGATACGCAGTATTTT
CASRGGSSGPWGDTQYF
>.|TRBJ2-1|TRBV12-3/TRBV12-4|few
TGTGCCAGCAGGTTATTGGATGAGCAGTTCTTC
CASRLLDEQFF
>.|TRBJ2-2|TRBV15|.
TGTGCCACCAGAAACGACCTCTGGGGGGACAACACCGGGGAGCTGTTTTTT
CATRNDLWGDNTGELFF
>TRBD1|TRBJ2-2|TRBV11-2|few
TGTGCCAGCAGCGGACCACAAGCGGCACGAACAGGGGCCGGGGAGCTGTTTTTT
CASSGPQAARTGAGELFF
>.|TRBJ1-3|TRBV20-1|.
TGCAGTGCTAGAGTCGAGGAGGCTGGAAACACCATATATTTT
CSARVEEAGNTIYF
>.|TRBJ1-1|TRBV24-1|.
TGTGCCACCAGTGTTCCGGGGAGCACTGAAGCTTTCTTT
CATSVPGSTEAFF
>TRBD1|TRBJ2-7|TRBV20-1|few
TGCAGTGCTAGAGATCAGACAGGGCGAAACGAGCAGTACTTC
CSARDQTGRNEQYF
>.|TRBJ2-5|TRBV20-1|.
TGCAGTGCTAGAGGGGGGGCCCGCTTTTTTCGAGGAAAAGAGACCCAGTACTTC
CSARGGARFFRGKETQYF
>.|TRBJ2-4|TRBV12-3/TRBV12-4|.
TGTGCCAGCAGCCGAGACCGGGTTCTGACCAAAAACATTCAGTACTTC
CASSRDRVLTKNIQYF
>.|TRBJ2-2|TRBV2|few
TGTGCCAGCAGTAGTATCGAGACCGGGGAGCTGTTTTTT
CASSSIETGELFF
>.|TRBJ2-1|TRBV10-3|few
TGTGCCATCAGTCAGGGGGGCGATGAGCAGTTCTTC
CAISQGGDEQFF
>TRBD1|TRBJ1-2|TRBV6-6|few
TGTGCCAGCAGTTACGGAGAGGGGGCGATCGACTATGGCTACACCTTC
CASSYGEGAIDYGYTF
>TRBD1|TRBJ2-3|TRBV24-1|.
TGTGCCACCAGTGATGCTACAGGGGGCTGGGGCACAGATACGCAGTATTTT
CATSDATGGWGTDTQYF
>TRBD1|TRBJ2-6|TRBV30|.
TGTGCCTGGAGTAAGAGACAGGGGAACGTTGGTGGGGCCAACGTCCTGACTTTC
CAWSKRQGNVGGANVLTF
>.|TRBJ1-1|TRBV5-4|.
TGTGCCAGCAGCTCGCCCCGGGGCGGGTCCGAAGCTTTCTTT
CASSSPRGGSEAFF
>.|TRBJ2-1|TRBV7-3|.
TGTGCCAGCAGCATCCGCAAAGGGGGGGAGCAGTTCTTC
CASSIRKGGEQFF
>TRBD2|TRBJ2-1|TRBV20-1|few
TGCAGTGCTAGAGATTTGGCTAGCGGGAGGAATGAGCAGTTCTTC
CSARDLASGRNEQFF
>.|TRBJ2-7|TRBV6-2/TRBV6-3|few
TGTGCCAGCAGTTTTCGATGGAGCTCCTACGAGCAGTACTTC
CASSFRWSSYEQYF
>.|TRBJ1-1|TRBV6-5|few
TGTGCCAGCAGTTGGTTGAAGTTGGGCACTGAAGCTTTCTTT
CASSWLKLGTEAFF
>TRBD1|TRBJ1-1|TRBV12-5|.
TGTGCTAGTGGGCCTCACAGGGGGCAGAACACTGAAGCTTTCTTT
CASGPHRGQNTEAFF
>.|TRBJ1-1|TRBV19|many
TGTGCCAGTATACCCCCGGGCCGACCTTCAGGAGCTTTCTTT
CASIPPGRPSGAFF
>.|TRBJ2-7|TRBV6-2/TRBV6-3|once
TGTGCCAGCAGTTACCTATACTACGAGCAGTACTTC
CASSYLYYEQYF
>TRBD2|TRBJ2-1|TRBV29-1|.
TGCAGTGCCCCGGGACTAGCGGTTTGGGATGAGCAGTTCTTC
CSAPGLAVWDEQFF
>.|TRBJ2-1|TRBV29-1|.
TGCAGCGTTCGCGGAGGAGGGTCCTACAATGAGCAGTTCTTC
CSVRGGGSYNEQFF
>.|TRBJ2-5|TRBV5-5|many
TGTGCCAGCAGCCCGGTAGGGGCGGAGACCCAGTACTTC
CASSPVGAETQYF
>.|TRBJ2-7|TRBV6-2/TRBV6-3|.
TGTGCCAGCACCAACTTTGGCTACGAGCAGTACTTC
CASTNFGYEQYF
>TRBD2|TRBJ2-7|TRBV4-3|few
TGCGCCAGCAGCCAAGACAGCGGGGTAGGCTACGAGCAGTACTTC
CASSQDSGVGYEQYF
>.|TRBJ2-7|TRBV12-3/TRBV12-4|few
TGTGCCAGCAGTCCCTCGAACAGGGACTACGAGCAGTACTTC
CASSPSNRDYEQYF
>.|TRBJ2-7|TRBV9|.
TGTGCCAGCAGCGAGGGGGGACAGAGATCCTACGAGCAGTACTTC
CASSEGGQRSYEQYF
>TRBD2|TRBJ2-1|TRBV7-2|few
TGTGCCAGCAGCTCAAGGACTAGCGGGAGGGCCTATGAGCAGTTCTTC
CASSSRTSGRAYEQFF
>.|TRBJ2-2|TRBV5-1|few
TGCGCCAGCAGCTTGAGGGTCAGCTCGAACACCGGGGAGCTGTTTTTT
CASSLRVSSNTGELFF
>.|TRBJ2-2|TRBV9|.
TGTGCCAGCAGCACCGACACCGGGGAGCTGTTTTTT
CASSTDTGELFF
>TRBD2|TRBJ2-3|TRBV6-1|.
TGTGCCATAGGGGGACTAGCGGGGGCTCTTTTCACAGATACGCAGTATTTT
CAIGGLAGALFTDTQYF
>TRBD1|TRBJ2-7|TRBV20-1|.
TGCAGTGCCCAAACAGGGGGTGATCGATACGAGCAGTACTTC
CSAQTGGDRYEQYF
>TRBD2|TRBJ2-1|TRBV7-2|.
TGTGCCAGCAGCTTAGTGGCTAGCGGGAGTTTCTACAATGAGCAGTTCTTC
CASSLVASGSFYNEQFF
>TRBD1|TRBJ1-6|TRBV5-1|.
TGCGCCAGCAGCGGGGGGGACAGAATCCCTAATTCACCCCTCCACTTT
CASSGGDRIPNSPLHF